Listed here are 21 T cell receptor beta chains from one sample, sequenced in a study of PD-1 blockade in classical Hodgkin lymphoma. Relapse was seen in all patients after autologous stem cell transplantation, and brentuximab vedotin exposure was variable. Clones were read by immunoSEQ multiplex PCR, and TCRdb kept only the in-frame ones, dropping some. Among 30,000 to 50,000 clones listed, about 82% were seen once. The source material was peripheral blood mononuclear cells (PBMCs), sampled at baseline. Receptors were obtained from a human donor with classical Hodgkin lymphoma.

Here the CDR3 DNA reads TGTGCCAGCGTAATCCCTACTAGCGGGAGTGGCTCCTACAATGAGCAGTTCTTC. Translation gives CASVIPTSGSGSYNEQFF. This chain connects TRBV7-9 to TRBJ2-1; 11 nucleotides agree with TRBD2. Trimming removed 8 bases from V and 0 bases from J; junction bases left unmatched: 12. There are 18 residues in the CDR3. Germline CDR1 is SEHNR and CDR2 is FQNEAQ (reference sequence).

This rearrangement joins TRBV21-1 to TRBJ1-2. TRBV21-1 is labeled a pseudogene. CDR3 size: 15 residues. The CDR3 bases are TGTGCCAGCAGCAGGGTTGCGAGGCCTGACTATGGCTACACCTTC. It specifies CASSRVARPDYGYTF.

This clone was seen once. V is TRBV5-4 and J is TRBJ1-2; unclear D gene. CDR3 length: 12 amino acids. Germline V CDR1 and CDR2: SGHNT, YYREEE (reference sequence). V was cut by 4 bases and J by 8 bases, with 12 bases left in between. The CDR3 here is CASSQDLYGYTF. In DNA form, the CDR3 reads TGTGCCAGCAGCCAGGACCTGTACGGCTACACCTTC. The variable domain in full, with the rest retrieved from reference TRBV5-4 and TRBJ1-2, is ETGVTQSPTHLIKTRGQQVTLRCSSQSGHNTVSWYQQALGQGPQFIFQYYREEENGRGNFPPRFSGLQFPNYSSELNVNALELDDSALYLCASSQDLYGYTFGSGTRLTVV.

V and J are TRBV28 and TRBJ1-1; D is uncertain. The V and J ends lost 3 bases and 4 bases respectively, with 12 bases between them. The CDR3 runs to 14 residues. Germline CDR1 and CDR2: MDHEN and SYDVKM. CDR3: CASSLGRSGTEAFF. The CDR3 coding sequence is TGTGCCAGCAGTTTGGGCAGGTCGGGCACTGAAGCTTTCTTT.

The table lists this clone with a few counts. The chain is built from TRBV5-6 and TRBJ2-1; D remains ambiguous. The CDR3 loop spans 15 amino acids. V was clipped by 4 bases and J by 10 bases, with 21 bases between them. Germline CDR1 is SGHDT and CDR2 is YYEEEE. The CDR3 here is CASSPGDGYDGEQFF. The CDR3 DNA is TGTGCCAGCAGCCCCGGAGATGGGTATGATGGCGAGCAGTTCTTC. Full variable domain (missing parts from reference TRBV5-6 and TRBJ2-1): DAGVTQSPTHLIKTRGQQVTLRCSPKSGHDTVSWYQQALGQGPQFIFQYYEEEERQRGNFPDRFSGHQFPNYSSELNVNALLLGDSALYLCASSPGDGYDGEQFFGPGTRLTVL.

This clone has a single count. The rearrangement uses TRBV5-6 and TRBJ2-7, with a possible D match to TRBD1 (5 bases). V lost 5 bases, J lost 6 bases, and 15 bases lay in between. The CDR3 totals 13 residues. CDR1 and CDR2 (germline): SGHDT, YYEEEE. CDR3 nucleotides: TGTGCCAGCAGGAACATCGTGGGGCCCGAGCAGTACTTC. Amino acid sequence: CASRNIVGPEQYF.

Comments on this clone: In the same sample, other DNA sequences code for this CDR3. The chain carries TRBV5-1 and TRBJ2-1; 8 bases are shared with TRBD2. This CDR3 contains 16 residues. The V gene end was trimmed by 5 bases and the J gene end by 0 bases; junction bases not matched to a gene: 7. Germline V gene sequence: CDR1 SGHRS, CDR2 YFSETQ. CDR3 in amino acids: CASSLLAAGSYNEQFF. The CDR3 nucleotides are TGCGCCAGCAGTTTACTAGCGGCAGGCTCCTACAATGAGCAGTTCTTC.

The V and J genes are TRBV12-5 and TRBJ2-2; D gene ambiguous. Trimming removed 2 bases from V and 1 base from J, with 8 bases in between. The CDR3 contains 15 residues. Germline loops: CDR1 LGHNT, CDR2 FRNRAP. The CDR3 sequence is CASGLSRWNTGELFF. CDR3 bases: TGTGCTAGTGGTTTGTCTCGCTGGAACACCGGGGAGCTGTTTTTT.

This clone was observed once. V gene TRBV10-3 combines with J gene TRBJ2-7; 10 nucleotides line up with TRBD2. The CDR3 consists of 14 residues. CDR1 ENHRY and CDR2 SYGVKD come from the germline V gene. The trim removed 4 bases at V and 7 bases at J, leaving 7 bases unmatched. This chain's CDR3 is CAISALAGDQEQYF. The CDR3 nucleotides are TGTGCCATCAGTGCGCTAGCGGGAGATCAAGAGCAGTACTTC.

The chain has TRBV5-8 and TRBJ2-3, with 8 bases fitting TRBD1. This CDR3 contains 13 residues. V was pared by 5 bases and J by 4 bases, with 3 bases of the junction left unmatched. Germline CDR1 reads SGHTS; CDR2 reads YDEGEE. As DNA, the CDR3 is TGTGCCAGCAGGGACAGGGCCCCAGATACGCAGTATTTT. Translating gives CASRDRAPDTQYF.

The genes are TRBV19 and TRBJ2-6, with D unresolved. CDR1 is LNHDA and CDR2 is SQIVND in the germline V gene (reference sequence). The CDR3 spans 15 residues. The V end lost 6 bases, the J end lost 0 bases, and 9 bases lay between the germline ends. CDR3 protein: CASRKTVSGANVLTF. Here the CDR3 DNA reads TGTGCCAGTAGGAAGACTGTCTCTGGGGCCAACGTCCTGACTTTC.

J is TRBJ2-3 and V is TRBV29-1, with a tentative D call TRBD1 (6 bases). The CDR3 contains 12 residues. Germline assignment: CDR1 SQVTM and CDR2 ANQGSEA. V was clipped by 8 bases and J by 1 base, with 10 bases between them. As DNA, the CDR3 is TGCAGCACTTGGACAGGCACAGATACGCAGTATTTT. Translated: CSTWTGTDTQYF.

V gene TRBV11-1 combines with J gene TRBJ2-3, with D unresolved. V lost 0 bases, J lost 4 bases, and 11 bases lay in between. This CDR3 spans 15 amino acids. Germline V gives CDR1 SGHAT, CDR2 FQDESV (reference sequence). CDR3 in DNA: TGTGCCAGCAGCTTAGCATCCCGTTCCTCAGATACGCAGTATTTT. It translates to CASSLASRSSDTQYF. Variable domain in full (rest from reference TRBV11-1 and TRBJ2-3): EAEVAQSPRYKITEKSQAVAFWCDPISGHATLYWYRQILGQGPELLVQFQDESVVDDSQLPKDRFSAERLKGVDSTLKIQPAELGDSAMYLCASSLASRSSDTQYFGPGTRLTVL.

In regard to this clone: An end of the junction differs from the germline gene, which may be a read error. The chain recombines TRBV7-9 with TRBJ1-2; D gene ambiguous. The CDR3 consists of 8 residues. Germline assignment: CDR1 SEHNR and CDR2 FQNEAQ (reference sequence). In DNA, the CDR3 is TGTGCCAGCAGTAAGTCCGACTTC. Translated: CASSKSDF.

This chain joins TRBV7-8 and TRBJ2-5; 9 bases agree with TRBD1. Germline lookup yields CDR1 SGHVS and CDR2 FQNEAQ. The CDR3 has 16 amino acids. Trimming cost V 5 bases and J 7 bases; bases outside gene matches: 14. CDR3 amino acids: CASSPRDRVSTGTQYF. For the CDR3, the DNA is TGTGCCAGCAGCCCCCGGGACAGGGTTTCGACGGGGACCCAGTACTTC. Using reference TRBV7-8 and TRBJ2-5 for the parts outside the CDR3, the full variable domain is GAGVSQSPRYKVAKRGQDVALRCDPISGHVSLFWYQQALGQGPEFLTYFQNEAQLDKSGLPSDRFFAERPEGSVSTLKIQRTQQEDSAVYLCASSPRDRVSTGTQYFGPGTRLLVL.

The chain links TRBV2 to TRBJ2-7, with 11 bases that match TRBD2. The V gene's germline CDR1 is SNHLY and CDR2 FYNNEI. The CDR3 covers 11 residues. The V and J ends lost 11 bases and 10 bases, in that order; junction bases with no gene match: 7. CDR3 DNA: TGTGCCGCGTCTAGCGGGAGGCGACAGTACTTC. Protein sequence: CAASSGRRQYF. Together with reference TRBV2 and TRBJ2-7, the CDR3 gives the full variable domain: EPEVTQTPSHQVTQMGQEVILRCVPISNHLYFYWYRQILGQKVEFLVSFYNNEISEKSEIFDDQFSVERPDGSNFTLKIRSTKLEDSAMYFCAASSGRRQYFGPGTRLTVT.

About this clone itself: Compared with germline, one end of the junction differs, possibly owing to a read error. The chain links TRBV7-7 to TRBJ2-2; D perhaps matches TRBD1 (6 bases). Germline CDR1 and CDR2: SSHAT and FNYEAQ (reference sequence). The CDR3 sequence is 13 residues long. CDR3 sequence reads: CASSPTGPGELFF. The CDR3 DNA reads TGTGCTAGCAGCCCGACAGGTCCCGGGGAGCTGTTTTTT.

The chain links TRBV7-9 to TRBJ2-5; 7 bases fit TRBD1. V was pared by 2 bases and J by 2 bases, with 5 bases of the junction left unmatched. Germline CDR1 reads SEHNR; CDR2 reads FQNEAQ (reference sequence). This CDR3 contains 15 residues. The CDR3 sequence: CASSLRDSTQETQYF. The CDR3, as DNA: TGTGCCAGCAGCTTACGGGACAGCACACAAGAGACCCAGTACTTC.

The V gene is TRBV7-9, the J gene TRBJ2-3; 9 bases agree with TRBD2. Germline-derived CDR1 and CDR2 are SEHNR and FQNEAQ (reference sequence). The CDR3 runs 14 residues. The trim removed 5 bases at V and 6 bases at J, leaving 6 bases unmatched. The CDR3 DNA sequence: TGTGCCAGCAGCATTTGGACTAGCGCCGATACGCAGTATTTT. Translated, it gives CASSIWTSADTQYF.

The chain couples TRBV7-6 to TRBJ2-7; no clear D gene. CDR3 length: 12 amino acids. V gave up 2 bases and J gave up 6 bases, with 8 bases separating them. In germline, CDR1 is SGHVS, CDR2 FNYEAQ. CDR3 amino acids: CASSLTRSEQYF. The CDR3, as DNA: TGTGCCAGCAGCTTAACGAGGTCCGAGCAGTACTTC. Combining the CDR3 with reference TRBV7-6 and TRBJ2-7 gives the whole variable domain GAGVSQSPRYKVTKRGQDVALRCDPISGHVSLYWYRQALGQGPEFLTYFNYEAQQDKSGLPNDRFSAERPEGSISTLTIQRTEQRDSAMYRCASSLTRSEQYFGPGTRLTVT.

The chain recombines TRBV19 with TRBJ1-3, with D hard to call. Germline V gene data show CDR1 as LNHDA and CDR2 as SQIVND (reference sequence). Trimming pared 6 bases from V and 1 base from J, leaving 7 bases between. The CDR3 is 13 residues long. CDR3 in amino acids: CASRVTSGNTIYF. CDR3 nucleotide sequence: TGTGCCAGTAGGGTAACTTCTGGAAACACCATATATTTT. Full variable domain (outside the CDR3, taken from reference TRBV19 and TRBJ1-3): DGGITQSPKYLFRKEGQNVTLSCEQNLNHDAMYWYRQDPGQGLRLIYYSQIVNDFQKGDIAEGYSVSREKKESFPLTVTSAQKNPTAFYLCASRVTSGNTIYFGEGSWLTVV.